These 10 T cell receptor beta chains originate from one sample sequenced in a study of cytomegalovirus exposure and HLA in healthy donors. PCR was performed using 60 Vbeta and 13 Jbeta primers. TCRdb's table, derived via immunoSEQ multiplex PCR, lists solely in-frame clones and lacks some. This sample has roughly 130,000 clones, with around three quarters found just once. The material sequenced was PBMCs. These receptors originate from a male donor in good health and CMV-seronegative.

CDR3 nucleotide sequence: TGTGCCAGCAGTTACGAGACAGTGGGTTCACCCCTCCACTTT. It is translated as CASSYETVGSPLHF. The chain links TRBV6-6 to TRBJ1-6; D is possibly TRBD1 (5 bases). The CDR3 spans 14 residues. The germline CDR1 and CDR2 sequences are MNHNY and SVGAGI (reference sequence). V dropped 2 bases and J dropped 9 bases, with 11 bases sitting between them.

J is TRBJ2-7 and V is TRBV11-2; the D is unclear. Germline V lookup: CDR1 SGHAT, CDR2 FQNNGV. The germline V and J ends were trimmed by 5 bases and 0 bases, with 11 bases remaining between them. This CDR3 is built from 14 residues. CDR3 sequence: CASSLPGPSYEQYF. In DNA, the CDR3 is TGTGCCAGCAGCCTCCCAGGCCCCTCCTACGAGCAGTACTTC.

In this sample, this clone turned up once. This chain joins TRBV23-1 and TRBJ2-2, with 8 nucleotides matching TRBD1. TRBV23-1 is an ORF; its function is uncertain. The CDR3 covers 17 residues. J was trimmed by 0 bases and V by 3 bases; bases with no gene match: 6. The CDR3 region is CASSHAGTGANTGELFF. For the CDR3, the DNA is TGCGCCAGCAGTCACGCCGGGACAGGAGCGAACACCGGGGAGCTGTTTTTT.

Only a few counts were recorded for this clone. V usage is TRBV5-1 and J usage is TRBJ2-2; 7 bases line up with TRBD1. Trimming cost V 7 bases and J 0 bases; bases outside gene matches: 9. The V gene's germline CDR1 is SGHRS and CDR2 YFSETQ. The CDR3 consists of 16 residues. CDR3 DNA sequence: TGCGCCAGCCAACCCTTTACAGGGGCGAACACCGGGGAGCTGTTTTTT. As protein: CASQPFTGANTGELFF. Based on the CDR3 plus reference TRBV5-1 and TRBJ2-2, the full variable domain is KAGVTQTPRYLIKTRGQQVTLSCSPISGHRSVSWYQQTPGQGLQFLFEYFSETQRNKGNFPGRFSGRQFSNSRSEMNVSTLELGDSALYLCASQPFTGANTGELFFGEGSRLTVL.

The genes are TRBV19 and TRBJ2-6; TRBD2 agrees at 10 bases. Per the germline V gene, CDR1 is LNHDA and CDR2 is SQIVND (reference sequence). This CDR3 region has 21 residues. V shed 7 bases, J shed 0 bases, and the junction held 18 bases outside the gene matches. In DNA form, the CDR3 reads TGTGCCAGTAACCCCCGCCCGGGACTAGCGTCAGGTGGCTCTGGGGCCAACGTCCTGACTTTC. Translation gives CASNPRPGLASGGSGANVLTF.

On this clone: Compared with germline, one end of the junction differs, possibly owing to a read error. The chain joins TRBV7-9 to TRBJ1-5; 8 bases map to TRBD1. The length of the CDR3 is 14 residues. CDR1 and CDR2 from the germline V gene are SEHNR and FQNEAQ (reference sequence). CDR3 amino acids: CSSSDRGRDQPQHF. CDR3 in DNA: TGTTCCAGCAGCGACAGGGGCAGGGATCAGCCCCAGCATTTT.

The rearrangement links TRBV9 to TRBJ1-2, with D maybe TRBD1 (6 bases). The CDR3 contains 16 residues. V dropped 0 bases and J dropped 1 base, with 13 bases sitting between them. Germline V gene sequence: CDR1 SGDLS, CDR2 YYNGEE. The CDR3 region has the DNA TGTGCCAGCAGCGTAGGTGTGACAGGATTTAACTATGGCTACACCTTC. Translating gives CASSVGVTGFNYGYTF.

This chain uses TRBV2 with TRBJ2-1; 11 bases are a match to TRBD1. V shed 4 bases and J 9 bases; nucleotides not matched to a gene: 5. The CDR3 is 14 residues long. Germline V CDR1 and CDR2: SNHLY, FYNNEI. The DNA of the CDR3 is TGTGCCAGCAGTGGGGACAGGGGGGGACTTGAGCAGTTCTTC. Translating it yields CASSGDRGGLEQFF.

The V call is TRBV5-1, the J call TRBJ1-5; TRBD1 matches 8 bases. CDR1 SGHRS and CDR2 YFSETQ come from the germline V gene. Losses at the gene ends were 4 bases for V and 7 bases for J; bases not matched to a gene: 10. This CDR3 spans 15 amino acids. In nucleotides, the CDR3 is TGCGCCAGCAGCCGTGGACAGGGTATTGCCCAGCCCCAGCATTTT. This sequence encodes CASSRGQGIAQPQHF.

The chain joins TRBV6-5 to TRBJ2-5; TRBD1 is a possible D gene (6 bases). The ends were cut back, 1 base at V and 3 bases at J, with 12 bases in the middle. The germline V gene encodes CDR1 MNHEY and CDR2 SVGAGI. The CDR3 is 15 amino acids. The CDR3 sequence is CASSYWGQHKETQYF. DNA of the CDR3: TGTGCCAGCAGTTACTGGGGGCAACACAAAGAGACCCAGTACTTC.